This T cell receptor beta chain originates from a study of blood T cell repertoires in COVID-19. Study summary: The United States, Italy and Spain were the sources of the acute and convalescent COVID-19 samples.

Method: immunoSEQ multiplex PCR; TCRdb's copy keeps in-frame clones and lacks some. The top ten clones hold roughly 2.7% of a sample with 200,000 to 300,000 clones, about 90% of them seen once. Seattle patients were enrolled during active infection and followed longitudinally. The sample taken for sequencing was peripheral blood. The receptor was derived from a person between 18 and 35 years old with COVID-19, enrolled during active disease.

The CDR3 reads CASNTGGRDTQYF. CDR3 bases: TGTGCCAGCAATACAGGGGGCCGCGATACGCAGTATTTT. The V call is TRBV19, the J call TRBJ2-3; 9 bases are a match to TRBD1. CDR3 length equals 13 residues. Trimming removed 9 bases from V and 6 bases from J; junction bases left unmatched: 7. The germline CDR1 and CDR2 sequences are LNHDA and SQIVND (reference sequence).